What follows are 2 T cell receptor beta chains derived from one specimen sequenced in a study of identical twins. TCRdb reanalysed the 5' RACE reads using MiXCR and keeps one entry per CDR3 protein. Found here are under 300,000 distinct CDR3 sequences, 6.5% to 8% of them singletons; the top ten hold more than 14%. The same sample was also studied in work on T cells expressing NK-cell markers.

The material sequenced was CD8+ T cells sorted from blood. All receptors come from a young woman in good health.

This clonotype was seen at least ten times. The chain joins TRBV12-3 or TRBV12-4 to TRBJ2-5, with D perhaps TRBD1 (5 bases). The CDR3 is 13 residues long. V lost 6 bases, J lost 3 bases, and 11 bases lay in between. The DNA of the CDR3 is TGTGCCAGCAGCCCCAGGACAAAAGAGACCCAGTACTTC. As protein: CASSPRTKETQYF.

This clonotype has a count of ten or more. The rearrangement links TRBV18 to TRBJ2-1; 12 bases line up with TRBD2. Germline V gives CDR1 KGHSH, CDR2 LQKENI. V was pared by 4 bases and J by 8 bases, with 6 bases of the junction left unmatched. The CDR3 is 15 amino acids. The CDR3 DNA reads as TGTGCCAGCTCACGACTAGCGGGAGATGGGGATGAGCAGTTCTTC. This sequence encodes CASSRLAGDGDEQFF. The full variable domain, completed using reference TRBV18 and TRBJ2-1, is NAGVMQNPRHLVRRRGQEARLRCSPMKGHSHVYWYRQLPEEGLKFMVYLQKENIIDESGMPKERFSAEFPKEGPSILRIQQVVRGDSAAYFCASSRLAGDGDEQFFGPGTRLTVL.